The TCR beta chain described here comes from a study of blood T cell repertoires in COVID-19. Germline loops: CDR1 SGDLS, CDR2 YYNGEE. The CDR3 totals 15 residues. Losses at the gene ends were 6 bases for V and 0 bases for J; bases not matched to a gene: 6. The table came from immunoSEQ multiplex PCR; TCRdb's copy has only in-frame clones and leaves some out. The sample has approximately 63,000 clones, more than 60% seen once; the top ten hold around 5.1%. V is TRBV9 and J is TRBJ2-1; 7 nucleotides match TRBD2. This receptor was identified in a woman in her sixties or seventies with acute or convalescent COVID-19. The sequencing sample was made of peripheral blood. Here the CDR3 DNA reads TGTGCCAGCACGTCGGGGGGAAGCTCCTACAATGAGCAGTTCTTC. It codes for CASTSGGSSYNEQFF.